This T cell receptor (beta chain) was captured in a study of blood T cells in healthy people across ages. At the level of the study: Per every two T cells, about one barcoded beta molecule was captured by template switching.

Germline CDR1 is SEHNR and CDR2 is FQNEAQ (reference sequence). Trimming removed 5 bases from V and 4 bases from J; junction bases left unmatched: 7. The CDR3 has 17 amino acids. With a J-beta primer mix and a sample-barcoded 5' primer, a second PCR ran about 6 to 11 cycles. Every individual sample yielded 2.5 million or more paired-end reads (each containing CDR3). TCRdb re-called the 5' RACE reads through MiXCR, storing one row per CDR3 protein. This sample has roughly 800,000 distinct CDR3 sequences, with just under 25% found just once. These data also featured in a second study, about T cells of mothers and their children.

The specimen was blood. The genes are TRBV7-9 and TRBJ2-3, with 15 bases that match TRBD2. This clonotype originated in a boy aged 5-17 years in good health. DNA for the CDR3: TGTGCCAGCAGCCCCAGGACTAGCGGGGGGGCCTCAGATACGCAGTATTTT. Translating gives CASSPRTSGGASDTQYF.